These T cell receptor beta chains were read from a single sample in a study of T cell changes during pregnancy in multiple sclerosis. TCRdb keeps only in-frame clones here, not all; method: immunoSEQ multiplex PCR. The top ten clones hold just under 0.2% of a sample with about 57,000 clones, under 95% of them seen once. Material: CD4+ T cells from peripheral blood mononuclear cells, obtained in the second trimester of pregnancy. The receptors shown here come from a female donor with multiple sclerosis, enrolled in a pregnancy study. Both conserved end residues are part of each CDR3. Each record gives: clone size, D gene, J gene, V gene, CDR3 protein, CDR3 DNA. A D gene is named only where the DNA matches it firmly. The size of a clone is reported for some rows only, either as once, few or many, or as a class for expanded clones.

- - TRBJ2-2 TRBV7-2 CASSLAVGAMPGELFF TGTGCCAGCAGCTTAGCGGTGGGAGCTATGCCCGGGGAGCTGTTTTTT
- - TRBJ1-3 TRBV19 CASSLQTGLSGNTIYF TGTGCCAGTAGCCTTCAAACGGGACTCTCTGGAAACACCATATATTTT
- TRBD2 TRBJ2-7 TRBV18 CASSSLSGTNSYEQYF TGTGCCAGCTCATCATTGTCCGGGACTAACTCCTACGAGCAGTACTTC
- - TRBJ2-3 TRBV4-2 CASSQGTASTDTQYF TGTGCCAGCAGCCAAGGTACAGCTAGCACAGATACGCAGTATTTT
- TRBD1 TRBJ2-3 TRBV6-5 CASRETGITDTQYF TGTGCCAGCAGAGAGACAGGGATCACAGATACGCAGTATTTT
- - TRBJ2-7 TRBV2 CASRGGYEQYF TGTGCCAGCAGGGGGGGCTACGAGCAGTACTTC
- TRBD1 TRBJ1-3 TRBV10-3 CAISDRQGVSGNTIYF TGTGCCATCAGTGATCGACAGGGAGTATCTGGAAACACCATATATTTT
- - TRBJ1-5 TRBV19 CASRGGTASNQPQHF TGTGCCAGTAGGGGGGGGACGGCTAGCAATCAGCCCCAGCATTTT
- TRBD1 TRBJ2-2 TRBV5-4 CASSVGQTNTGELFF TGTGCCAGCAGCGTGGGACAGACGAACACCGGGGAGCTGTTTTTT
- TRBD1 TRBJ2-7 TRBV27 CASSFFAGGRVYEQYF TGTGCCAGCAGTTTCTTTGCAGGGGGACGTGTCTACGAGCAGTACTTC
- - TRBJ2-2 TRBV7-9 CASSLRDRGLAGITGELFF TGTGCCAGCAGCCTACGGGACAGGGGCCTAGCGGGAATCACCGGGGAGCTGTTTTTT
- - TRBJ1-4 TRBV19 CASSIWGANEKLFF TGTGCCAGTAGTATATGGGGGGCTAATGAAAAACTGTTTTTT
- - TRBJ1-2 TRBV7-3 CASSRDGGGDGYTF TGTGCCAGCAGTCGGGACGGAGGGGGGGATGGCTACACCTTC
- - TRBJ2-6 TRBV6-4 CASRQNGANVLTF TGTGCCAGCAGGCAGAATGGGGCCAACGTCCTGACTTTC
- TRBD1 TRBJ1-5 TRBV27 CASSRTGDQPQHF TGTGCCAGCAGTAGGACAGGTGACCAGCCCCAGCATTTT
- - TRBJ2-1 TRBV5-4 CASSQPQGGLYNEQFF TGTGCCAGCAGCCAACCGCAGGGGGGACTTTACAATGAGCAGTTCTTC
- - TRBJ2-3 TRBV18 CASSRQAGADTQYF TGTGCCAGCTCACGACAGGCCGGGGCAGATACGCAGTATTTT
- - TRBJ2-7 TRBV18 CASSPQGSSYEQYF TGTGCCAGCTCACCGCAGGGAAGCTCCTACGAGCAGTACTTC
- - TRBJ1-3 TRBV6-6 CASSTTGTSGNTIYF TGTGCCAGCAGCACCACAGGGACCTCTGGAAACACCATATATTTT
- TRBD1 TRBJ2-5 TRBV6-6 CASSLGQGRETQYF TGTGCCAGCAGTCTCGGACAGGGCAGAGAGACCCAGTACTTC
once - TRBJ2-7 TRBV30 CAWSGGHSGTYEQYF TGTGCCTGGAGTGGAGGCCACTCGGGGACCTACGAGCAGTACTTC
- TRBD1 TRBJ1-2 TRBV6-4 CASSDLAGTATMGYTF TGTGCCAGCAGTGACCTCGCCGGGACAGCCACTATGGGCTACACCTTC
- - TRBJ2-5 TRBV21-1 CASSEGRAPHIETQYF TGTGCCAGCAGCGAGGGGAGGGCCCCCCACATAGAGACCCAGTACTTC
- - TRBJ1-5 TRBV30 CAWSAGAGGNQPQHF TGTGCCTGGAGTGCAGGGGCCGGGGGCAATCAGCCCCAGCATTTT
- TRBD1 TRBJ2-5 TRBV28 CASRQGSWETQYF TGTGCCAGCAGACAGGGGTCATGGGAGACCCAGTACTTC
- TRBD2 TRBJ2-3 TRBV28 CASTGPGGKSTDTQYF TGTGCCAGCACCGGCCCCGGGGGGAAAAGCACAGATACGCAGTATTTT
- TRBD1 TRBJ1-2 TRBV5-8 CASSIYRDRGEKPF TGTGCCAGCAGCATCTACCGGGACAGGGGGGAGAAGCCCTTC
- - TRBJ2-1 TRBV15 CATSRDSGPYNEQFF TGTGCCACCAGCAGAGATAGTGGTCCCTACAATGAGCAGTTCTTC
- TRBD2 TRBJ2-1 TRBV14 CASSQVLREAWNEQFF TGTGCCAGCAGCCAAGTCCTCCGGGAGGCGTGGAATGAGCAGTTCTTC
- TRBD2 TRBJ2-5 TRBV19 CASSTPSGAQYF TGTGCCAGTAGTACTCCTAGCGGAGCCCAGTACTTC
- TRBD1 TRBJ1-1 TRBV9 CASSVAPGQAMNTEAFF TGTGCCAGCAGCGTAGCCCCGGGACAGGCGATGAACACTGAAGCTTTCTTT
few - TRBJ1-1 TRBV19 CASFQGNDTEAFF TGTGCCAGTTTCCAGGGGAACGACACTGAAGCTTTCTTT
- TRBD1 TRBJ2-7 TRBV6-5 CASRAAGTGYEQYF TGTGCCAGCAGGGCAGCCGGGACAGGCTACGAGCAGTACTTC
- TRBD1 TRBJ1-1 TRBV5-8 CASSLWQGGNTEAFF TGTGCCAGCAGCTTGTGGCAGGGGGGGAACACTGAAGCTTTCTTT
- - TRBJ2-2 TRBV4-1 CASRLRDTGELFF TGCGCCAGCAGACTGAGAGACACCGGGGAGCTGTTTTTT
- - TRBJ2-2 TRBV10-2 CASSAFTGELFF TGCGCCAGCAGTGCCTTCACCGGGGAGCTGTTTTTT
- - TRBJ2-1 TRBV5-1 CASSRQGGLDNEQFF TGCGCCAGCAGCCGCCAGGGAGGTCTCGACAATGAGCAGTTCTTC
- - TRBJ1-2 TRBV9 CASSPNSRAGVGYTF TGTGCCAGCAGCCCAAATAGCCGCGCAGGGGTAGGCTACACCTTC
- TRBD2 TRBJ2-7 TRBV29-1 CSVGAGGSYEQYF TGCAGCGTTGGGGCGGGGGGCTCCTACGAGCAGTACTTC
- TRBD1 TRBJ2-7 TRBV30 CAWSQGADDYEQYF TGTGCCTGGAGCCAGGGGGCGGATGACTACGAGCAGTACTTC
- - TRBJ2-3 TRBV7-7 CASSLGGGGTDTQYF TGTGCCAGCAGCTTAGGCGGCGGGGGCACAGATACGCAGTATTTT
- - TRBJ2-3 TRBV5-1 CASSPLTSTDTQYF TGCGCCAGCAGCCCCCTGACAAGCACAGATACGCAGTATTTT
- TRBD1 TRBJ1-6 TRBV19 CASSGRDRGMFSNSPLHF TGTGCCAGTAGTGGCCGGGACAGGGGGATGTTCTCGAACTCACCCCTCCACTTT
- - TRBJ2-6 TRBV18 CASSPLQANVLTF TGTGCCAGCTCACCACTCCAGGCCAACGTCCTGACTTTC
- - TRBJ1-1 TRBV30 CAWSGGRWNTEAFF TGTGCCTGGAGTGGGGGGCGTTGGAACACTGAAGCTTTCTTT
- TRBD1 TRBJ1-5 TRBV19 CASSAAAGTGNQPQHF TGTGCCAGTAGTGCGGCGGCCGGGACAGGGAATCAGCCCCAGCATTTT
once - TRBJ1-5 TRBV28 CASRPYLGSNQPQHF TGTGCCAGCAGACCCTATCTGGGCAGCAATCAGCCCCAGCATTTT
- - TRBJ2-1 TRBV7-7 CASSLGQGRYNEQFF TGTGCCAGCAGCTTAGGGCAGGGTCGGTACAATGAGCAGTTCTTC
- TRBD1 TRBJ2-7 TRBV7-9 CASSHTGGYEQYF TGTGCCAGCAGCCATACAGGGGGCTACGAGCAGTACTTC
once - TRBJ1-3 TRBV19 CASSIPDSGNTIYF TGTGCCAGTAGTATCCCAGACTCTGGAAACACCATATATTTT
- TRBD1 TRBJ2-7 TRBV5-1 CASSLDRGYEQYF TGCGCCAGCAGCTTGGACAGGGGATACGAGCAGTACTTC
- - TRBJ1-5 TRBV6-1 CASSEWGGSNQPQHF TGTGCCAGCAGTGAATGGGGGGGTAGCAATCAGCCCCAGCATTTT
- - TRBJ2-5 TRBV18 CASSPPAGETQYF TGTGCCAGCTCACCACCGGCGGGTGAGACCCAGTACTTC
- - TRBJ2-1 TRBV2 CASSPGTYNEQFF TGTGCCAGCAGTCCCGGGACATATAATGAGCAGTTCTTC
few - TRBJ2-1 TRBV6-6 CASSYSRVYNEQFF TGTGCCAGCAGTTACTCGAGGGTTTACAATGAGCAGTTCTTC
- TRBD2 TRBJ2-1 TRBV7-3 CASSSTSGYEQFF TGTGCCAGCAGCTCGACTAGCGGGTATGAGCAGTTCTTC
- - TRBJ2-3 TRBV2 CASSLGWGSTDTQYF TGTGCCAGCAGCCTCGGATGGGGCAGCACAGATACGCAGTATTTT
- TRBD2 TRBJ2-7 TRBV5-4 CASSLQLAGRHEQYF TGTGCCAGCAGCTTGCAACTAGCGGGAAGGCACGAGCAGTACTTC
- - TRBJ1-5 TRBV30 CAWRPGDNQPQHF TGTGCCTGGAGGCCGGGGGACAATCAGCCCCAGCATTTT
once TRBD1 TRBJ2-5 TRBV5-6 CASRPGQGKTQYF TGTGCCAGCAGACCCGGACAGGGGAAGACCCAGTACTTC